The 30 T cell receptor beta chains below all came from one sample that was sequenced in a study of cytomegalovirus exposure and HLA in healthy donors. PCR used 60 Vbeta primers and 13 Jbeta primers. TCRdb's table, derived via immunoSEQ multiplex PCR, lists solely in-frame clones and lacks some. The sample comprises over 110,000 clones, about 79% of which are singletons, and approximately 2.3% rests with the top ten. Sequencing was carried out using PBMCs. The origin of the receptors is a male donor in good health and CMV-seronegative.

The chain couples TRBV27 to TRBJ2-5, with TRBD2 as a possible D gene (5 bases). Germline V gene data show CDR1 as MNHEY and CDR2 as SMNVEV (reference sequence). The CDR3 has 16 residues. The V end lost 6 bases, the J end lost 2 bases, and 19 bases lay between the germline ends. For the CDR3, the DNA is TGTGCCAGCAGCCCTACGAGCGGCTACCATCAAGAGACCCAGTACTTC. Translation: CASSPTSGYHQETQYF.

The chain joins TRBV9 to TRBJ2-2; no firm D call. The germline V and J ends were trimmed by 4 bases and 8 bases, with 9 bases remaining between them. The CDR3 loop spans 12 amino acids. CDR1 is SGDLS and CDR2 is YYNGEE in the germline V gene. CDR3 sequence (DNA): TGTGCCAGCAGCCCTAACAGTGGGGAGCTGTTTTTT. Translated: CASSPNSGELFF.

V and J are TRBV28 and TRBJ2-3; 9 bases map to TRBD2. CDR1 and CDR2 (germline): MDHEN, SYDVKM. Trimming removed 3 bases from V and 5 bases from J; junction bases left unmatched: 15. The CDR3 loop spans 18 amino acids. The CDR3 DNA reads TGTGCCAGCAGTTTCGGGGCGGGGGGGTGGAGGTCCGGAGATACGCAGTATTTT. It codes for CASSFGAGGWRSGDTQYF.

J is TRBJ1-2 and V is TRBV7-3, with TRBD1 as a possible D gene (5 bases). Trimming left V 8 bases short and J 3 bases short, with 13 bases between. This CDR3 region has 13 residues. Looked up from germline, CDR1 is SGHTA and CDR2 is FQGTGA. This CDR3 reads CASGPRGYYGYTF. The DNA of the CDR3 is TGTGCCAGCGGTCCTAGGGGTTACTATGGCTACACCTTC.

The DNA for the CDR3 is TGTGCCAGCAGCTCCTTTGGCGGGATCATCGACGAGCAGTACTTC. It is translated as CASSSFGGIIDEQYF. The rearrangement uses TRBV5-4 and TRBJ2-7; possibly TRBD2 for D (6 bases). CDR3 length equals 15 residues. Germline CDR1 SGHNT, CDR2 YYREEE (reference sequence). The germline V and J ends were trimmed by 3 bases and 5 bases, with 18 bases remaining between them.

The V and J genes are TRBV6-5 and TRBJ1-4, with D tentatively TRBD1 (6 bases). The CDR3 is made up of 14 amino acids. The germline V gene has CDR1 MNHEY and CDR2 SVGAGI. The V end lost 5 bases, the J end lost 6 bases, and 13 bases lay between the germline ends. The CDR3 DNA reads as TGTGCCAGCAGTCCACAGGGTAGTTATGAAAAACTGTTTTTT. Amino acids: CASSPQGSYEKLFF.

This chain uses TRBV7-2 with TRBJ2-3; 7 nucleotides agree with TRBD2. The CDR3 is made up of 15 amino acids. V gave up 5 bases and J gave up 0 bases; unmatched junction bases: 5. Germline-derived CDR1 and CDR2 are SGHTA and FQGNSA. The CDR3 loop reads CASSSSGVSTDTQYF. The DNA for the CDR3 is TGTGCCAGCAGCAGCAGCGGGGTGAGCACAGATACGCAGTATTTT.

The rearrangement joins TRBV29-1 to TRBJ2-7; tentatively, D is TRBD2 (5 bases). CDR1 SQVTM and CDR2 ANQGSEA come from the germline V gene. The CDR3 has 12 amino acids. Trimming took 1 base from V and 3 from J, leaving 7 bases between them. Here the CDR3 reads CSVEVRDYEQYF. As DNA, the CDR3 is TGCAGCGTTGAAGTCCGGGACTACGAGCAGTACTTC.

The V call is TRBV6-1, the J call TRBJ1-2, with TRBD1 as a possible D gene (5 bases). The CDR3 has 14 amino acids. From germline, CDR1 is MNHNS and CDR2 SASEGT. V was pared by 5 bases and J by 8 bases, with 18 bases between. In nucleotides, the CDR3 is TGTGCCAGCAGTTTCAGGGAAAACTATCGAGGCTACACCTTC. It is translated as CASSFRENYRGYTF.

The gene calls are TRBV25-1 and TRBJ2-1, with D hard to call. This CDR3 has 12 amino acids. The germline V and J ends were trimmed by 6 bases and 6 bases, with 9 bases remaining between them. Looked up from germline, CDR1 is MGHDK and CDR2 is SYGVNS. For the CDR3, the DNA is TGTGCCAGCAGGCCCGCCGGCAATGAGCAGTTCTTC. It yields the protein CASRPAGNEQFF.

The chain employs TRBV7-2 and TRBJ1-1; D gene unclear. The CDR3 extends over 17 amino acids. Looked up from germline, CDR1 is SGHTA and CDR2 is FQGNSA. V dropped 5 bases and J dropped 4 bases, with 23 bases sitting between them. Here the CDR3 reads CASSRIPGSPAPTEAFF. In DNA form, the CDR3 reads TGTGCCAGCAGCCGGATCCCGGGATCTCCTGCTCCCACTGAAGCTTTCTTT. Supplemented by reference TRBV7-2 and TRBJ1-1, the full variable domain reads GAGVSQSPSNKVTEKGKDVELRCDPISGHTALYWYRQSLGQGLEFLIYFQGNSAPDKSGLPSDRFSAERTGGSVSTLTIQRTQQEDSAVYLCASSRIPGSPAPTEAFFGQGTRLTVV.

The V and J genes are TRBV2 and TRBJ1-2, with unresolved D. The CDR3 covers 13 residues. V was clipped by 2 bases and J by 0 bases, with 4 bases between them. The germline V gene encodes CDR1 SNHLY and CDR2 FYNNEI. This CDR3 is CASSERPNYGYTF. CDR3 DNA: TGTGCCAGCAGTGAACGTCCTAACTATGGCTACACCTTC.

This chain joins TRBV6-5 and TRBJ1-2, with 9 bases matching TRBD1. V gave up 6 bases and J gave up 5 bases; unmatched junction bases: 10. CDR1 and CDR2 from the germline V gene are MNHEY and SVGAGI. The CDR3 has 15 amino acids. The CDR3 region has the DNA TGTGCCAGCAGCGAGGGGACAGGGACTTCGTATGGCTACACCTTC. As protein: CASSEGTGTSYGYTF.

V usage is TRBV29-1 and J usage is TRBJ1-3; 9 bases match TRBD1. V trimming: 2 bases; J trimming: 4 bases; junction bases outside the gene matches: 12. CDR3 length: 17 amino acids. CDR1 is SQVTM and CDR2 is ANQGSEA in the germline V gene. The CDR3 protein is CSVEKPTGGSRGNTIYF. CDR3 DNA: TGCAGCGTTGAAAAGCCGACAGGGGGATCTCGAGGAAACACCATATATTTT.

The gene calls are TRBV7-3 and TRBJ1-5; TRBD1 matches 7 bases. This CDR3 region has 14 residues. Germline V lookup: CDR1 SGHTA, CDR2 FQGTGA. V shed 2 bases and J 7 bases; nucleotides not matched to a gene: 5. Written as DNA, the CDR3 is TGTGCCAGCAGCTTAGGGCAGGGGGAGCAGCCCCAGCATTTT. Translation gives CASSLGQGEQPQHF. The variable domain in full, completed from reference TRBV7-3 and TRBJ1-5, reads GAGVSQTPSNKVTEKGKYVELRCDPISGHTALYWYRQSLGQGPEFLIYFQGTGAADDSGLPNDRFFAVRPEGSVSTLKIQRTERGDSAVYLCASSLGQGEQPQHFGDGTRLSIL.

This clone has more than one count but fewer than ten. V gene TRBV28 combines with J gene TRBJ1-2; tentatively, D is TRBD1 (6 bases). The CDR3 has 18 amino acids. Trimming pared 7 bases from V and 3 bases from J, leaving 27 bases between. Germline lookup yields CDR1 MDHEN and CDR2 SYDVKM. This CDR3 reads CASTSPDRSQEYHYGYTF. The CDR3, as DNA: TGTGCCAGCACCTCTCCCGACAGGTCTCAAGAGTACCACTATGGCTACACCTTC.

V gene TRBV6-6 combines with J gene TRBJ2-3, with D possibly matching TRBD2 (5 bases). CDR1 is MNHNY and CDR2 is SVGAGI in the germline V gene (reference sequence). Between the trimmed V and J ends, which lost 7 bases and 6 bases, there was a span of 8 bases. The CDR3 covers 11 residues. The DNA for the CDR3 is TGTGCCAGCACTCGCGGGGATACGCAGTATTTT. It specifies CASTRGDTQYF.

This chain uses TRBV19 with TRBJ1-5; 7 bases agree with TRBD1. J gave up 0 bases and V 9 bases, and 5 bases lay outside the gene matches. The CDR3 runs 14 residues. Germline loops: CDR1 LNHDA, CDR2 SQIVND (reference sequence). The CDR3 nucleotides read TGTGCCAGCCGGGGACAGTATAGCAATCAGCCCCAGCATTTT. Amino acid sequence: CASRGQYSNQPQHF.

CDR3 bases: TGTGCCAGCAGCCACCTAGGGCGGGATGGAACCGGGGAGCTGTTTTTT. It is translated as CASSHLGRDGTGELFF. The chain uses TRBV7-3 and TRBJ2-2, with D maybe TRBD2 (6 bases). The CDR3 spans 16 residues. Germline CDR1 reads SGHTA; CDR2 reads FQGTGA. Trimming left V 5 bases short and J 5 bases short, with 18 bases between.

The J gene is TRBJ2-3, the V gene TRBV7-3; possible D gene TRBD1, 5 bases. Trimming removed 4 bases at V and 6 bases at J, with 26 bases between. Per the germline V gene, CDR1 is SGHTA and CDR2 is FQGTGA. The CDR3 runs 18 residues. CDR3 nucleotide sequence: TGTGCCAGCAGCTCATCTGCCCAGACCGTAGGGGTCGGGGATACGCAGTATTTT. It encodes CASSSSAQTVGVGDTQYF.

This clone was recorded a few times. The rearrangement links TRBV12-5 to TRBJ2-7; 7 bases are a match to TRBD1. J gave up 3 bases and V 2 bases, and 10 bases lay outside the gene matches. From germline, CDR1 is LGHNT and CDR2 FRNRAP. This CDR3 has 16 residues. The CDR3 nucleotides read TGTGCTAGTGGTTTGAATCAGCAGGGGGTAGGCTACGAGCAGTACTTC. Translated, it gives CASGLNQQGVGYEQYF.

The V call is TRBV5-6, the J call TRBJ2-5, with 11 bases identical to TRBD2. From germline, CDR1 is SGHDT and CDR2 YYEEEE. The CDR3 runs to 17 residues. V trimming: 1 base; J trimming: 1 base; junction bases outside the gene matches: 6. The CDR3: CASSLIKTSGVQETQYF. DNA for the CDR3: TGTGCCAGCAGCTTGATTAAGACTAGCGGGGTCCAAGAGACCCAGTACTTC.

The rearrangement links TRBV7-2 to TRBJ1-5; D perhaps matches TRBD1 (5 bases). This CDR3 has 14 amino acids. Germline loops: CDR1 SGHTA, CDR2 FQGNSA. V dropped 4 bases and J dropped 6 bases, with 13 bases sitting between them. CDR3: CASSSQESGQPQHF. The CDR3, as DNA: TGTGCCAGCAGCTCACAGGAGTCTGGTCAGCCCCAGCATTTT.

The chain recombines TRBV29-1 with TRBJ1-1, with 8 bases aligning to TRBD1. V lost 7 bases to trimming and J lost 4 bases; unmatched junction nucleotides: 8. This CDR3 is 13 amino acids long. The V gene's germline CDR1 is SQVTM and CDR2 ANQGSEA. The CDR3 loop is CSGGGQESTEAFF. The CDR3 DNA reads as TGCAGCGGGGGGGGACAGGAGTCCACTGAAGCTTTCTTT.

The CDR3 coding sequence is TGTGCCAGCAGGGACCCGGGACAGGGGATTTCCTACGAGCAGTACTTC. This translates into CASRDPGQGISYEQYF. V gene TRBV2 combines with J gene TRBJ2-7; 10 bases match TRBD1. CDR1 is SNHLY, CDR2 FYNNEI, per germline. J lost 1 base, V lost 6 bases, and 9 bases had no gene match. This CDR3 comprises 16 residues.

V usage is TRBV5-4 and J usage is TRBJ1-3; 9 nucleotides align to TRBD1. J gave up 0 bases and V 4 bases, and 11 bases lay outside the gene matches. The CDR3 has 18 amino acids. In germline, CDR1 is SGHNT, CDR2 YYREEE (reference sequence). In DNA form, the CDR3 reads TGTGCCAGCAGCCTCTCGCCGGGACAGGGTCTCTCTGGAAACACCATATATTTT. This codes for CASSLSPGQGLSGNTIYF.

CDR3 region: CASSQVWASGRADTQYF. CDR3 DNA sequence: TGCGCCAGCAGCCAAGTTTGGGCTAGCGGGAGGGCGGATACGCAGTATTTT. The rearrangement uses TRBV4-3 and TRBJ2-3, with 12 bases that match TRBD2. Germline CDR1 and CDR2: LGHNA and YSLEER. V lost 1 base and J lost 6; bases outside the gene matches: 8. The CDR3 runs 17 residues.

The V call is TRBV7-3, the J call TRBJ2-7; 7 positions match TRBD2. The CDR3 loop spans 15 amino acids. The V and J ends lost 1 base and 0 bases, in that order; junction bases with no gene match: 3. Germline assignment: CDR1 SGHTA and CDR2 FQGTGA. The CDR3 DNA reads TGTGCCAGCAGCTTAAGTGGCGGGAGCTCCTACGAGCAGTACTTC. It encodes CASSLSGGSSYEQYF.

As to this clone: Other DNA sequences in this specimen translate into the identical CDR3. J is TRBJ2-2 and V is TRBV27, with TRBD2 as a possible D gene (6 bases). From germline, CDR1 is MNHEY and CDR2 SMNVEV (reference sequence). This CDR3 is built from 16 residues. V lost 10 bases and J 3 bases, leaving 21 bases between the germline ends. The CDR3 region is CATTPSTGEYTGELFF. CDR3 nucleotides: TGTGCCACTACCCCTTCAACGGGAGAATACACCGGGGAGCTGTTTTTT.

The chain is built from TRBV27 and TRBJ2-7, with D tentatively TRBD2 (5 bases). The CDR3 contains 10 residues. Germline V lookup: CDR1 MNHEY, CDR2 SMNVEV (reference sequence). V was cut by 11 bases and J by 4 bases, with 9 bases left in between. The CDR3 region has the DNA TGTGCCGTCGGGGTGTACGAGCAGTACTTC. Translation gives CAVGVYEQYF.